This T cell receptor (beta chain) was found in a study of control samples from healthy donors and cancer patients. Germline V gene sequence: CDR1 SNHLY, CDR2 FYNNEI. The V and J ends lost 3 bases and 4 bases respectively, with 9 bases between them. The CDR3 is 13 residues long. Libraries were prepared by immunoSEQ multiplex PCR; TCRdb keeps only in-frame clonotypes and omits some of them. Altogether 150,000 to 200,000 clones are present, almost 90% being singletons, with the ten largest covering roughly 5.3%. The chain employs TRBV2 and TRBJ2-5, with D uncertain. Sequenced material: blood. This TCR was recovered from a woman between 25 and 40 years old in good health. The CDR3 protein is CASSDPNGETQYF. CDR3 DNA sequence: TGTGCCAGCAGTGACCCAAACGGAGAGACCCAGTACTTC.